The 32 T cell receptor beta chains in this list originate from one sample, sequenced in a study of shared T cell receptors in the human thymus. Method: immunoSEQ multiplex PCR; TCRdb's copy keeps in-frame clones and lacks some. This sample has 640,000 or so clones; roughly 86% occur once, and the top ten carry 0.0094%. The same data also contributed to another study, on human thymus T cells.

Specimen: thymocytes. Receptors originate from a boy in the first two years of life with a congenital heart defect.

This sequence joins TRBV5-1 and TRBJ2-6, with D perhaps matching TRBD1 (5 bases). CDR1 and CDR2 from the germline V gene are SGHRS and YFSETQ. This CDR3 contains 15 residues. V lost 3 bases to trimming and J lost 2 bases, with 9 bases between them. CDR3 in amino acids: CASSSIGAGANVLTF. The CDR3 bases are TGCGCCAGCAGCTCCATAGGGGCTGGGGCCAACGTCCTGACTTTC.

CDR3 sequence reads: CASRPGTPYEQYF. DNA of the CDR3: TGTGCCAGCAGGCCCGGGACACCCTACGAGCAGTACTTC. The chain uses TRBV6-5 and TRBJ2-7; tentative D call: TRBD1 (6 bases). This CDR3 is built from 13 residues. The germline V gene encodes CDR1 MNHEY and CDR2 SVGAGI. Trimming cost V 6 bases and J 2 bases, with 11 bases left between them.

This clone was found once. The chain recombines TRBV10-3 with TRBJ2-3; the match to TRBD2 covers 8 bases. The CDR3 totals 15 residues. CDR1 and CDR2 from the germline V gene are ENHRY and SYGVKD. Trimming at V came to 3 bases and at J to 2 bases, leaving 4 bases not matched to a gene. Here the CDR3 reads CAISEGGGFTDTQYF. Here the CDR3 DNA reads TGTGCCATCAGTGAAGGCGGGGGGTTCACAGATACGCAGTATTTT.

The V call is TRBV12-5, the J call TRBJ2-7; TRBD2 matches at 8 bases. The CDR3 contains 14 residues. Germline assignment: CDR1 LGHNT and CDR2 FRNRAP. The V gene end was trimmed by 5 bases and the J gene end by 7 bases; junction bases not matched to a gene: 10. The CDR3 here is CASGLTSVSLEQYF. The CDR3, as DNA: TGTGCTAGTGGTCTGACTAGCGTTAGCCTGGAGCAGTACTTC.

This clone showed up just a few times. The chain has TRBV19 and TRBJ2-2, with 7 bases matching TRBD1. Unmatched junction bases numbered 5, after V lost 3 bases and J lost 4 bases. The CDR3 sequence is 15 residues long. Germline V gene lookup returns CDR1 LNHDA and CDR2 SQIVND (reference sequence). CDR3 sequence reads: CASSMTGMSTGELFF. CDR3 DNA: TGTGCCAGTAGTATGACAGGGATGAGCACCGGGGAGCTGTTTTTT.

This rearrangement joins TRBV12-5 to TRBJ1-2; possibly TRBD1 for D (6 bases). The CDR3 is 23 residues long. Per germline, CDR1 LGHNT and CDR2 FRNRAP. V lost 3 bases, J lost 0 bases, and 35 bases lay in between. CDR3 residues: CASGFSGELLPLPLSIANYGYTF. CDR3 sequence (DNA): TGTGCTAGTGGTTTTTCAGGGGAATTGCTCCCCCTCCCCCTTTCGATAGCTAACTATGGCTACACCTTC.

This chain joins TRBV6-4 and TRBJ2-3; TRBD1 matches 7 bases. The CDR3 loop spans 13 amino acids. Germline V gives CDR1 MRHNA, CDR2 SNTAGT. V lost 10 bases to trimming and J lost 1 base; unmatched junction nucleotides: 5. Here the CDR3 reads CATSGQGTDTQYF. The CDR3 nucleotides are TGTGCCACATCAGGACAGGGCACAGATACGCAGTATTTT.

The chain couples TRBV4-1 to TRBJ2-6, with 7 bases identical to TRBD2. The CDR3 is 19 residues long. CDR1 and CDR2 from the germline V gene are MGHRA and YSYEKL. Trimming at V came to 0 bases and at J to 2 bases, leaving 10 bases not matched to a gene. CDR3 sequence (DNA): TGCGCCAGCAGCCAAGATCACGGGGGGATTGGTACTGGGGCCAACGTCCTGACTTTC. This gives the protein CASSQDHGGIGTGANVLTF.

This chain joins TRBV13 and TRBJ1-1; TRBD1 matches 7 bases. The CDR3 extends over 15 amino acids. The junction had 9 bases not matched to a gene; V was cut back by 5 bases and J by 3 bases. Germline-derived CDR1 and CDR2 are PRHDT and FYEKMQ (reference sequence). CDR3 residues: CASSARQGRDTEAFF. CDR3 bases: TGTGCCAGCAGCGCCAGACAGGGCAGGGACACTGAAGCTTTCTTT.

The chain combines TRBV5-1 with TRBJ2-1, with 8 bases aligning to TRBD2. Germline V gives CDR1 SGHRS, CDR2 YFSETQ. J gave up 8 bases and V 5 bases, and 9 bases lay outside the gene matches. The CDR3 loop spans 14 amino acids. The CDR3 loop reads CASRNGRAGDEQFF. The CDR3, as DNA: TGCGCCAGCAGGAACGGGAGGGCCGGAGATGAGCAGTTCTTC.

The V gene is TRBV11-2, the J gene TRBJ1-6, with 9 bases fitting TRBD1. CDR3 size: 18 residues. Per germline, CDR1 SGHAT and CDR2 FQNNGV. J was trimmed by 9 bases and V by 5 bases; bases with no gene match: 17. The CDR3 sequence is CASSTVREAGQGGSPLHF. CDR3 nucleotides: TGTGCCAGCAGCACCGTTCGAGAAGCGGGACAGGGAGGTTCACCCCTCCACTTT.

The CDR3 protein is CASSPDRVPNTGELFF. Written as DNA, the CDR3 is TGTGCCAGCTCACCCGACAGGGTGCCGAACACCGGGGAGCTGTTTTTT. This chain connects TRBV18 to TRBJ2-2; 7 nucleotides line up with TRBD1. This CDR3 has 16 residues. Germline trimming cut 3 bases from V and 0 bases from J; bases unmatched to any gene: 4. CDR1 is KGHSH and CDR2 is LQKENI in the germline V gene.

The CDR3 is CASSYGAVNYGYTF. CDR3 bases: TGTGCCAGCAGTTACGGGGCGGTAAACTATGGCTACACCTTC. The V and J genes are TRBV6-5 and TRBJ1-2; D is possibly TRBD1 (5 bases). V was pared by 2 bases and J by 2 bases, with 9 bases between. Germline loops: CDR1 MNHEY, CDR2 SVGAGI. This CDR3 has 14 amino acids.

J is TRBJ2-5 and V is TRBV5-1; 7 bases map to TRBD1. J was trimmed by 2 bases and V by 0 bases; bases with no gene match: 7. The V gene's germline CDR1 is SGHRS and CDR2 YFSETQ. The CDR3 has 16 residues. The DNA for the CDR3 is TGCGCCAGCAGCTTGGCCCGACAGGGTGAACAAGAGACCCAGTACTTC. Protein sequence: CASSLARQGEQETQYF. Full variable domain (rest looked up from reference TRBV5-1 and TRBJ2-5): KAGVTQTPRYLIKTRGQQVTLSCSPISGHRSVSWYQQTPGQGLQFLFEYFSETQRNKGNFPGRFSGRQFSNSRSEMNVSTLELGDSALYLCASSLARQGEQETQYFGPGTRLLVL.

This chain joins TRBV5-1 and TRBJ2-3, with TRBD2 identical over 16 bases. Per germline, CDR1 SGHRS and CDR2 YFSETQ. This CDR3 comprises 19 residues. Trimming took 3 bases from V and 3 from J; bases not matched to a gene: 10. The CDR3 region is CASSSGSGLAGGPTDTQYF. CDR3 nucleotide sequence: TGCGCCAGCAGCTCCGGTTCGGGACTAGCGGGGGGGCCTACAGATACGCAGTATTTT.

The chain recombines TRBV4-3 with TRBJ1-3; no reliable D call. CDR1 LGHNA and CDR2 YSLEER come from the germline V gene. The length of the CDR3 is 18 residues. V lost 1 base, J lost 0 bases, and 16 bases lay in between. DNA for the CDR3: TGCGCCAGCAGCCAAGCCGTCGGTGTCTCTCACTCTGGAAACACCATATATTTT. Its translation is CASSQAVGVSHSGNTIYF.

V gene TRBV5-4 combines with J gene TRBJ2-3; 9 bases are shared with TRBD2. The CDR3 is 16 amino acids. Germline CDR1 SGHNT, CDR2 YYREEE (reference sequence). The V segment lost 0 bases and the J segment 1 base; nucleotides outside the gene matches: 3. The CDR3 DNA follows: TGTGCCAGCAGCTTGGCCGCTAGCGGGGGCACAGATACGCAGTATTTT. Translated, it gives CASSLAASGGTDTQYF.

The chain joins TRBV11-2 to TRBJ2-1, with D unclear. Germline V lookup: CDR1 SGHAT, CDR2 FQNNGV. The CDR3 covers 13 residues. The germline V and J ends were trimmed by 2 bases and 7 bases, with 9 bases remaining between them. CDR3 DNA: TGTGCCAGCAGCTTATTAGTCCGGAATGAGCAGTTCTTC. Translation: CASSLLVRNEQFF.

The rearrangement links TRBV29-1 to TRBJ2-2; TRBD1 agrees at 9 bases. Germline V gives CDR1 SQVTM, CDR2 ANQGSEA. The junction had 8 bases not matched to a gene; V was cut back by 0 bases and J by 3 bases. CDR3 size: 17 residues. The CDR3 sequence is CSVEDSRTGDDTGELFF. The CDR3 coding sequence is TGCAGCGTTGAAGATAGTCGGACAGGGGACGACACCGGGGAGCTGTTTTTT.

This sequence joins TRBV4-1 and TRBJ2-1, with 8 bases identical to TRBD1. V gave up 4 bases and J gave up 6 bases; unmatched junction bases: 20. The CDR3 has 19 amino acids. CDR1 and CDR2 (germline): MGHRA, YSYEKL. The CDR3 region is CASSLPGQDSSGFSNEQFF. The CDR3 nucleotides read TGCGCCAGCAGCCTCCCGGGACAGGATTCGTCTGGGTTTAGCAATGAGCAGTTCTTC.

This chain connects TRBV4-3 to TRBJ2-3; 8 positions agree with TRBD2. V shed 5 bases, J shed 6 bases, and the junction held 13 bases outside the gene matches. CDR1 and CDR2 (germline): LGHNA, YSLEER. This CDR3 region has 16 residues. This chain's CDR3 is CASSSRTSGILDTQYF. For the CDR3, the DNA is TGCGCCAGCAGCAGCCGTACTAGCGGTATTTTGGATACGCAGTATTTT.

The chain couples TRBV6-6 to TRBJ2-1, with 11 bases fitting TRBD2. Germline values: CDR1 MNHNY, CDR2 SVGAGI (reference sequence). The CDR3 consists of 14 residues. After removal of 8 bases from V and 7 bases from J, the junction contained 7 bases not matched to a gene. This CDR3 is CASETSGIGNEQFF. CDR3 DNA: TGTGCCAGCGAGACTAGCGGGATTGGGAATGAGCAGTTCTTC.

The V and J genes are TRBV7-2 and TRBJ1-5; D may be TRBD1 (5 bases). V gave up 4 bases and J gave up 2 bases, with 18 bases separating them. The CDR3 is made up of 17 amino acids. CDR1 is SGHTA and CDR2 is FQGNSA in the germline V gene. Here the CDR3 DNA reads TGTGCCAGCAGCTCCGTTATGCAGGGCCATGGCAATCAGCCCCAGCATTTT. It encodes CASSSVMQGHGNQPQHF.

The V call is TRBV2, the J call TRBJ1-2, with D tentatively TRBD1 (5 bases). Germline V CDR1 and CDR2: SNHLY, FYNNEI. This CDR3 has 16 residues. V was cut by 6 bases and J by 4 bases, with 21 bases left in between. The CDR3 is CASSAKPCRVGYGYTF. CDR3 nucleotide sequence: TGTGCCAGCAGCGCAAAACCCTGCAGGGTGGGCTATGGCTACACCTTC.

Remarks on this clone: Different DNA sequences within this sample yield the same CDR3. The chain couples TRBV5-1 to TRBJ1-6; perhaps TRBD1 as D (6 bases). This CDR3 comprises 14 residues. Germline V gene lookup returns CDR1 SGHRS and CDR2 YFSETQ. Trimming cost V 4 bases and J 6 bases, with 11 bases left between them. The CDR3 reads CASSKGTPNSPLHF. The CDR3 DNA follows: TGCGCCAGCAGCAAAGGGACACCTAATTCACCCCTCCACTTT.

The CDR3 is CASSVGQGGYEQYF. CDR3 coding DNA: TGTGCCAGCAGCGTAGGACAGGGGGGATACGAGCAGTACTTC. The genes are TRBV7-8 and TRBJ2-7, with TRBD1 matching 10 bases. This CDR3 is 14 amino acids long. Germline V gene data show CDR1 as SGHVS and CDR2 as FQNEAQ. V lost 5 bases and J lost 4; bases outside the gene matches: 5.

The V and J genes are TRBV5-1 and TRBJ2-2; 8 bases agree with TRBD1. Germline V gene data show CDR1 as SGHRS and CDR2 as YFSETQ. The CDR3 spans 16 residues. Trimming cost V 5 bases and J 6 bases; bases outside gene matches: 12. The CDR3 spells CASSLLGTGLPGELFF. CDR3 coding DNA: TGCGCCAGCAGTTTGTTGGGGACAGGCCTTCCCGGGGAGCTGTTTTTT.

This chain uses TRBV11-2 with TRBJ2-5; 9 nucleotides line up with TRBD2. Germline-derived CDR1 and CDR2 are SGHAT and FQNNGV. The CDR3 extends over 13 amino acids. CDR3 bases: TGTGCAGTAGGGGCTAGCGGGACTGAGACCCAGTACTTC. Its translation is CAVGASGTETQYF. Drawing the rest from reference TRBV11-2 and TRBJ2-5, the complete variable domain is EAGVAQSPRYKIIEKRQSVAFWCNPISGHATLYWYQQILGQGPKLLIQFQNNGVVDDSQLPKDRFSAERLKGVDSTLKIQPAKLEDSAVYLCAVGASGTETQYFGPGTRLLVL.

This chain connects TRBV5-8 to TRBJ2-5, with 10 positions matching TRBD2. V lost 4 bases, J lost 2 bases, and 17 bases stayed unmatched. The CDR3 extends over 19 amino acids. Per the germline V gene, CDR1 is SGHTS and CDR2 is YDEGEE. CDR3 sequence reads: CASSPETVTSGKGQETQYF. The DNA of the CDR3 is TGTGCCAGCAGCCCCGAGACCGTAACTAGCGGGAAGGGTCAAGAGACCCAGTACTTC.

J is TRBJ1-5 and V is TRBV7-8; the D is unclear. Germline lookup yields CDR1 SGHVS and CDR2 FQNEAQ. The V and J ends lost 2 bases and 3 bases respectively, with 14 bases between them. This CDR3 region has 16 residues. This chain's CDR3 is CASSLSSGEPNQPQHF. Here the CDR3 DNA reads TGTGCCAGCAGCTTATCGTCCGGGGAGCCCAATCAGCCCCAGCATTTT.

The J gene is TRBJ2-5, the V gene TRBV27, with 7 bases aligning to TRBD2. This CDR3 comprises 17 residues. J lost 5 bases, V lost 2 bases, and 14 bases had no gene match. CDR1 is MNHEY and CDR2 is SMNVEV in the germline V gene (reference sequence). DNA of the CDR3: TGTGCCAGCAGTTTAAGGCGGCAAGGGAGGGTCGGTGAGACCCAGTACTTC. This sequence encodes CASSLRRQGRVGETQYF.

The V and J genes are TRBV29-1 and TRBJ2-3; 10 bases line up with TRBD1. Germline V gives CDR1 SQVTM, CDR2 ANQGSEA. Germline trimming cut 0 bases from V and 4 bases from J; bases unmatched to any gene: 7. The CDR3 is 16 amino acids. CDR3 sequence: CSVEDRGQGGADTQYF. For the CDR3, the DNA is TGCAGCGTTGAAGATCGTGGACAGGGGGGTGCAGATACGCAGTATTTT.